This is a list of T cell receptor beta chains from one sample in a study of T-cell reconstitution after alpha-beta-depleted transplantation in children. MiXCR, run by TCRdb on the PCR reads, gives a single entry per CDR3 protein. Altogether 230,000 or so distinct CDR3 sequences are present, roughly a tenth being singletons, with the ten largest covering less than 6%. Source: PBMCs from the stem cell graft donor, taken from the stem cell graft. The source is a human donor who donated a stem cell graft to a child with SCID. CDR3s include the opening cysteine and the closing phenylalanine or tryptophan. A D gene is named only where the DNA matches it firmly. Clone size is not always given. Where it is, it says once, few, many or a class for expanded clones.

v_gene,abundance,j_gene,d_gene,CDR3aa,CDR3nt
TRBV28,many,TRBJ1-4,-,CASSLTVPVEKLFF,TGTGCCAGCAGTCTGACAGTTCCGGTGGAAAAACTGTTTTTT
TRBV5-1,many,TRBJ2-2,TRBD2,CASSLGTSGTGELFF,TGCGCCAGCAGCCTCGGGACTAGTGGGACCGGGGAGCTGTTTTTT
TRBV10-3,many,TRBJ2-1,-,CAISESTSSAYNEQFF,TGTGCCATCAGTGAGTCTACCAGCAGCGCCTACAATGAGCAGTTCTTC
TRBV19,many,TRBJ1-1,-,CASSIAGGTEAFF,TGTGCCAGTAGTATTGCGGGGGGCACTGAAGCTTTCTTT
TRBV11-1,many,TRBJ2-6,-,CASSPIPGLSSGANVLTF,TGTGCCAGCAGCCCAATTCCGGGACTCAGCTCTGGGGCCAACGTCCTGACTTTC
TRBV27,many,TRBJ1-5,-,CASNQRLSNQPQHF,TGTGCCAGCAATCAGCGCCTGAGCAATCAGCCCCAGCATTTT
TRBV28,few,TRBJ2-1,-,CASSSPDSTSYNEQFF,TGTGCCAGCAGTTCCCCGGACAGTACCTCCTACAATGAGCAGTTCTTC
TRBV27,many,TRBJ2-2,-,CATTRVRPTGELFF,TGTGCCACCACTAGAGTTAGACCGACCGGGGAGCTGTTTTTT
TRBV19,few,TRBJ2-2,-,CASKTPGDTGELFF,TGTGCCAGTAAAACACCAGGGGACACCGGGGAGCTGTTTTTT
TRBV3-1,many,TRBJ1-6,-,CASSQIGADTRLIGGNSPLHF,TGTGCCAGCAGCCAGATAGGGGCCGATACGAGATTAATCGGTGGTAATTCACCCCTCCACTTT
TRBV7-9,many,TRBJ2-1,TRBD2,CASSLIAGVHNEQFF,TGTGCCAGCAGCCTGATAGCGGGGGTTCACAATGAGCAGTTCTTC
TRBV5-1,many,TRBJ1-5,TRBD1,CASSTYPGGMGNQPQHF,TGCGCCAGCAGCACCTACCCAGGGGGTATGGGCAATCAGCCCCAGCATTTT
TRBV27,many,TRBJ2-7,-,CASSPAGNEQYF,TGTGCCAGCAGCCCCGCGGGCAACGAGCAGTACTTC
TRBV7-8,many,TRBJ2-4,-,CASSRDDGWGIAKNIQYF,TGTGCCAGCAGCCGAGACGACGGTTGGGGTATAGCCAAAAACATTCAGTACTTC
TRBV12-3/TRBV12-4,many,TRBJ2-7,-,CASSQEAISYEQYF,TGTGCCAGCAGCCAAGAGGCCATTTCCTACGAGCAGTACTTC
TRBV2,few,TRBJ2-3,TRBD2,CASRGLAGAADTQYF,TGTGCCAGCAGGGGACTAGCGGGGGCCGCGGATACGCAGTATTTT
TRBV12-3/TRBV12-4,many,TRBJ1-1,TRBD1,CASSPPRDSPEAFF,TGTGCCAGCAGCCCACCGCGGGACAGTCCCGAAGCTTTCTTT
TRBV7-6,-,TRBJ2-2,-,CASSSSPQEPNTGELFF,TGTGCCAGCAGCTCAAGTCCGCAGGAGCCGAACACCGGGGAGCTGTTTTTT
TRBV3-1,many,TRBJ1-4,TRBD1,CASSSRTGANEKLFF,TGTGCCAGCAGCTCGAGGACAGGGGCCAATGAAAAACTGTTTTTT
TRBV5-1,many,TRBJ2-5,-,CASSLGQTTRGETQYF,TGCGCCAGCAGCCTGGGACAGACCACCCGGGGGGAGACCCAGTACTTC